The TCR beta chain under discussion was sequenced for a study of control samples from healthy donors and cancer patients. Profiled with immunoSEQ multiplex PCR; TCRdb holds only in-frame clones, not every one. The sample holds about 150,000 clones; under 95% are singletons and the top ten take 5.5% to 7.5%. This TCR was sampled from a man aged 18 to 29 in good health. Sequences were obtained from blood.

CDR3 protein: CAWSVLVDQPQHF. Here the CDR3 DNA reads TGTGCCTGGAGTGTACTAGTCGATCAGCCCCAGCATTTT. This rearrangement joins TRBV30 to TRBJ1-5; D is uncertain. The V gene lost 0 bases and the J gene lost 5 bases, with 8 bases spanning the gap. Per germline, CDR1 GTSNPN and CDR2 SVGIG (reference sequence). The CDR3 has 13 amino acids.